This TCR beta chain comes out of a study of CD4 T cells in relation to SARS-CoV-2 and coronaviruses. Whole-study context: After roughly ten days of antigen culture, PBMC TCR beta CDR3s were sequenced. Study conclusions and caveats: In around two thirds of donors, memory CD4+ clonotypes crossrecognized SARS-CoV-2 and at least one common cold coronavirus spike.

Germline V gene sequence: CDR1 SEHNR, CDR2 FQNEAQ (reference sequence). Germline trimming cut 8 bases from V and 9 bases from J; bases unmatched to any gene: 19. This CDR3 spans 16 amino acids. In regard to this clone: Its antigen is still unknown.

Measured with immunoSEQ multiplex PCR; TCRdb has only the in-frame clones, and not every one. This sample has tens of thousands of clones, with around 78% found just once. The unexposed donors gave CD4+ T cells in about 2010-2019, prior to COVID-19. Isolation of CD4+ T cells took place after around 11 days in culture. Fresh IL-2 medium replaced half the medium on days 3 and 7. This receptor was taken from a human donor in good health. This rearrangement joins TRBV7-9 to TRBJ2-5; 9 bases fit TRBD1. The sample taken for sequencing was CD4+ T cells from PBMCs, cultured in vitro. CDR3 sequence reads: CASEGGTGRTGWAQYF. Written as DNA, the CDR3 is TGTGCCAGCGAAGGTGGGACAGGGAGAACTGGTTGGGCCCAGTACTTC.